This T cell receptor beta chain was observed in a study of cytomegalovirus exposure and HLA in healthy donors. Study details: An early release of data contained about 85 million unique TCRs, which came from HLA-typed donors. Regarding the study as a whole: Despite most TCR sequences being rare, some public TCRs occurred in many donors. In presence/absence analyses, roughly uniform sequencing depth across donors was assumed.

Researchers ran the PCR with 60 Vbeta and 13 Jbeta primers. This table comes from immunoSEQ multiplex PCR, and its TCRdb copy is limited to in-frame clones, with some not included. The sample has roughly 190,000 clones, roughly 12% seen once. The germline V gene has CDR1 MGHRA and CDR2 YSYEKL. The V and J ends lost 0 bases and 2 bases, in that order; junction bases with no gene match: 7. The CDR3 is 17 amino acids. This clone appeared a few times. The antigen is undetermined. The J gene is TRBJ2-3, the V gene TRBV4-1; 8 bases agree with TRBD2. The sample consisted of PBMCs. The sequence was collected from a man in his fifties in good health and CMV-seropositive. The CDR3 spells CASSQEGSGGYTDTQYF. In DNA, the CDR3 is TGCGCCAGCAGCCAAGAAGGAAGCGGGGGTTACACAGATACGCAGTATTTT.